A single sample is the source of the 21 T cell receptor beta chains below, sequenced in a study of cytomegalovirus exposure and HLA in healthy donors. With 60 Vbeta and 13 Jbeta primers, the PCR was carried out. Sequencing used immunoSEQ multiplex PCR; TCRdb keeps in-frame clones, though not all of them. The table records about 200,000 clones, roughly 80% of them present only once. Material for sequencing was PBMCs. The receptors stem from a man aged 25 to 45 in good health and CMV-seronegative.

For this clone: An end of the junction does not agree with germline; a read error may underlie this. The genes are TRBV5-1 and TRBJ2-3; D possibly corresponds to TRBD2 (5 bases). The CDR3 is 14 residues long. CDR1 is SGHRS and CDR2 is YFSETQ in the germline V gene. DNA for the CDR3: TGCGCCAGCACCTTGGGTACTAGTGCGGATACGCAGTATTTT. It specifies CASTLGTSADTQYF.

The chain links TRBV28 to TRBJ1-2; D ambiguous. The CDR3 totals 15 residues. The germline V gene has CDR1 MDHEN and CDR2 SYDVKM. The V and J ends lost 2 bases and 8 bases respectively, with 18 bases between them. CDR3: CASSLGGSREHGYTF. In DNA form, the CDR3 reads TGTGCCAGCAGTTTAGGTGGGTCGAGGGAACACGGCTACACCTTC.

CDR3 in amino acids: CASGSTGARSYGYTF. In nucleotides, the CDR3 is TGCGCCAGCGGGTCGACAGGGGCGAGGAGCTATGGCTACACCTTC. The gene calls are TRBV5-1 and TRBJ1-2; 8 bases are a match to TRBD1. Germline CDR1 reads SGHRS; CDR2 reads YFSETQ. V was clipped by 7 bases and J by 4 bases; unmatched bases: 12. The CDR3 is 15 amino acids.

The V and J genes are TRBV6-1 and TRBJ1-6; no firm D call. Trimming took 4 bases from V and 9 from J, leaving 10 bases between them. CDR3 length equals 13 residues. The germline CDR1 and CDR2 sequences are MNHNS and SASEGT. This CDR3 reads CASSGSEISPLHF. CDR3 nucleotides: TGTGCCAGCAGTGGATCTGAGATTTCACCCCTCCACTTT.

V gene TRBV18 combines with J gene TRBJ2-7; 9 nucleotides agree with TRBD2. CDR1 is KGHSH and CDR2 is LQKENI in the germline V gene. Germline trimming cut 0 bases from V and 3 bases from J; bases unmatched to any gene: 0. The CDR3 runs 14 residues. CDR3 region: CASSPPAGGYEQYF. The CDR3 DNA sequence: TGTGCCAGCTCACCACCAGCGGGGGGCTACGAGCAGTACTTC.

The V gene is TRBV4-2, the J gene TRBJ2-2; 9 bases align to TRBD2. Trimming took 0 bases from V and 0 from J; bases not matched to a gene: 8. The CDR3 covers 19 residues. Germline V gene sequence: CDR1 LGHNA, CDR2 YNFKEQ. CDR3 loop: CASSQDAAGGTANTGELFF. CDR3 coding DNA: TGTGCCAGCAGCCAAGACGCGGCGGGGGGGACCGCGAACACCGGGGAGCTGTTTTTT.

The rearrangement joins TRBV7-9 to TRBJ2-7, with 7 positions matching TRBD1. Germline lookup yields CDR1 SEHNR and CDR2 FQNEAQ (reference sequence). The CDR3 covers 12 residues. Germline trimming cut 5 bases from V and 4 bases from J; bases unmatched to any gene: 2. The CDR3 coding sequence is TGTGCCAGCAGCACGGGACAGTACGAGCAGTACTTC. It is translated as CASSTGQYEQYF.

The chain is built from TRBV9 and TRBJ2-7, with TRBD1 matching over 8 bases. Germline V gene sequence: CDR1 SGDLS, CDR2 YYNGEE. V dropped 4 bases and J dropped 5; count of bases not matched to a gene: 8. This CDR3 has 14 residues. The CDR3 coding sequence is TGTGCCAGCAGCCCCCGGACAGGGAAAGACGAGCAGTACTTC. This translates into CASSPRTGKDEQYF.

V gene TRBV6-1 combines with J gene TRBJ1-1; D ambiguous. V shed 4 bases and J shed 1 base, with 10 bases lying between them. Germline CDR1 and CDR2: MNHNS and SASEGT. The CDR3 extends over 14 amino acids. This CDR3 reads CASSVSRSNTEAFF. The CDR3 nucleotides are TGTGCCAGCAGTGTGAGTCGGTCGAACACTGAAGCTTTCTTT.

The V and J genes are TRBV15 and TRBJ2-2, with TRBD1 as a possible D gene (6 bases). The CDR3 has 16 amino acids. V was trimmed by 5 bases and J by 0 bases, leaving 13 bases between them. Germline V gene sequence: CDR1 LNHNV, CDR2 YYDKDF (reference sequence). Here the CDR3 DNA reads TGTGCCACCAGCTTAAAGGACAGCTCGAACACCGGGGAGCTGTTTTTT. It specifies CATSLKDSSNTGELFF.

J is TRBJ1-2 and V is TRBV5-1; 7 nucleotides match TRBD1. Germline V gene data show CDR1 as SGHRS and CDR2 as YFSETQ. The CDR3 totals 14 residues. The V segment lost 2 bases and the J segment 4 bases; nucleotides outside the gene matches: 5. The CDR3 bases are TGCGCCAGCAGCTTTGACAGGGAACGCTATGGCTACACCTTC. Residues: CASSFDRERYGYTF.

Here the CDR3 DNA reads TGTGCCAGCAGCTTAGGCGGTAGCGGGGGGCGCTACGAGCAGTACTTC. Its translation: CASSLGGSGGRYEQYF. The chain joins TRBV7-2 to TRBJ2-7; 10 bases are shared with TRBD2. The CDR3 has 16 residues. The V and J ends lost 1 base and 3 bases, in that order; junction bases with no gene match: 6. CDR1 is SGHTA and CDR2 is FQGNSA in the germline V gene.

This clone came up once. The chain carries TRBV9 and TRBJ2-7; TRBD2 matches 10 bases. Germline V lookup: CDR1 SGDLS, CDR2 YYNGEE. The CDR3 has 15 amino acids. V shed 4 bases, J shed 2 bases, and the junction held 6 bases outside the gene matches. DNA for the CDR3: TGTGCCAGCAGCCCGCTAGCGGGGGCCCCCTACGAGCAGTACTTC. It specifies CASSPLAGAPYEQYF.

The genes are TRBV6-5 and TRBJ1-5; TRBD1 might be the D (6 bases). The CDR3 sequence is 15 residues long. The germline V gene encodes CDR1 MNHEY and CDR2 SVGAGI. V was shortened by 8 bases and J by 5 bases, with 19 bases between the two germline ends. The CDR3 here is CASRLRGGTDQPQHF. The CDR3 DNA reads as TGTGCCAGCCGTTTAAGGGGGGGAACCGATCAGCCCCAGCATTTT.

Here the CDR3 DNA reads TGCGCCAGCAGTGAGCCAGACAGGGACGACTATGGCTACACCTTC. Its translation is CASSEPDRDDYGYTF. The chain links TRBV10-1 to TRBJ1-2, with 7 positions matching TRBD1. This CDR3 is built from 15 residues. V was clipped by 2 bases and J by 3 bases; unmatched bases: 6. The germline V gene has CDR1 WNHNN and CDR2 SYGVQD (reference sequence).

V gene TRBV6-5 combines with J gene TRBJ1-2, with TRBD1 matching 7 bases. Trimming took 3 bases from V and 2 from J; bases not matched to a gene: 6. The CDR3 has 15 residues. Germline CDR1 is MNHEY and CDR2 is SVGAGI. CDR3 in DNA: TGTGCCAGCAGTTATAGGGGGCAACGGAACTATGGCTACACCTTC. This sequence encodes CASSYRGQRNYGYTF.

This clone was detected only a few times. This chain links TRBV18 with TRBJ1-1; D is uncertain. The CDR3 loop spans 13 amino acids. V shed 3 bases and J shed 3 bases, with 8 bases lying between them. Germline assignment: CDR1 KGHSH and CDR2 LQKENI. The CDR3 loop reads CASSPGGDTEAFF. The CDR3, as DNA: TGTGCCAGCTCACCGGGAGGAGACACTGAAGCTTTCTTT.

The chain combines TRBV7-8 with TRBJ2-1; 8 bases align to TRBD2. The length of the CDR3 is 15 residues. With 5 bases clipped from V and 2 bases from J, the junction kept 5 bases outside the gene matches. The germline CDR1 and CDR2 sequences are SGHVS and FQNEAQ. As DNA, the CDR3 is TGTGCCAGCAGCCTTCAAGCGGGGGCCTACAATGAGCAGTTCTTC. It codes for CASSLQAGAYNEQFF.

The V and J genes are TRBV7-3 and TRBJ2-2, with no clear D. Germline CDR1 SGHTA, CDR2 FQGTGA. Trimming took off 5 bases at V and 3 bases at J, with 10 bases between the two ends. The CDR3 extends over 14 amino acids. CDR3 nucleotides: TGTGCCAGCAGCCCCCGCCGGGACACCGGGGAGCTGTTTTTT. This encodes CASSPRRDTGELFF.

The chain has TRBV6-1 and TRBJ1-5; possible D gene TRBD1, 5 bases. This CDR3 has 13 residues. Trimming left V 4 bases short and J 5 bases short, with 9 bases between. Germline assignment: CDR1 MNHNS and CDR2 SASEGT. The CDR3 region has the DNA TGTGCCAGCAGTGGATGGGGGGATCAGCCCCAGCATTTT. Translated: CASSGWGDQPQHF.

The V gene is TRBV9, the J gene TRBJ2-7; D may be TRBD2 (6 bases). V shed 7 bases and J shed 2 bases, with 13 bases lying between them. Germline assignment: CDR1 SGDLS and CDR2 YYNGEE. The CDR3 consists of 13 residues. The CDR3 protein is CASSIGGAYEQYF. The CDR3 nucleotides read TGTGCCAGCTCCATCGGGGGAGCCTACGAGCAGTACTTC.